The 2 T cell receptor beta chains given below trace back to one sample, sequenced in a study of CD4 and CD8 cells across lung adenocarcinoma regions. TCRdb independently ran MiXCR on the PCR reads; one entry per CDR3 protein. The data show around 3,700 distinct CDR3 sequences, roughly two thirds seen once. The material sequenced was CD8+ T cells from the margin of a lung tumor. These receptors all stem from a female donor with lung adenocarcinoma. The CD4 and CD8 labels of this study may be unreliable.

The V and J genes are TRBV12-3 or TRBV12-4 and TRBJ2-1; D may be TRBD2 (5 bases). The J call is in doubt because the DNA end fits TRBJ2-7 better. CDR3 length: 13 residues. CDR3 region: CASSPGSSRVQYF. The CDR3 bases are TGTGCCAGCAGTCCGGGATCCTCGCGGGTGCAGTACTTC.

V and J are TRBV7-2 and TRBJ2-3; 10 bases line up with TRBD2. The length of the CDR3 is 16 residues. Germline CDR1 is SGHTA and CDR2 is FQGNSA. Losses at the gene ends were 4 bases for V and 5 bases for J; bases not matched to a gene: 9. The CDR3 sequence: CASSSQASGSGDTQYF. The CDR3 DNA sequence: TGTGCCAGCAGCTCCCAAGCTAGCGGGAGTGGAGATACGCAGTATTTT.